This TCR beta chain was identified during a study of control samples from healthy donors and cancer patients. Germline CDR1 and CDR2: LGHNA and YSLEER. The CDR3 runs to 18 residues. Trimming stripped 0 bases from V and 1 base from J, with 13 bases between. The assay was immunoSEQ multiplex PCR, and TCRdb's table has in-frame clones only and misses some. The sample has 35,000 to 45,000 clones, over 80% seen once. This clone was recorded a few times. The material sequenced was blood. The chain couples TRBV4-3 to TRBJ1-6; D is unresolved. The sequence derives from a man between 60 and 70 years old in good health. In nucleotides, the CDR3 is TGCGCCAGCAGCCAAGAGCAAAGCCAGGCATCCTATAATTCACCCCTCCACTTT. Translated: CASSQEQSQASYNSPLHF.